This TCR beta chain was recovered during a study of siplizumab effects on memory and regulatory T cells. With 3 bases removed from V and 2 bases from J, the gap between germline ends came to 8 bases. The CDR3 covers 14 residues. The germline gives CDR1 MNHEY, CDR2 SMNVEV (reference sequence). Around 100,000 TCR templates underwent assay in each sample. Assay used: immunoSEQ multiplex PCR; TCRdb lists only in-frame clones, some missing. The table lists roughly 60,000 clones, just over 90% of them singletons. The study, taken as a whole, reports: Naive T cells seemed more diverse than memory cells; they also seemed major alloresponse contributors. Unstimulated subset assignment was obtained for only a minor fraction of alloreactive clones.

Comment on this clone: The antigen is not known.

The source material was CD8+ T cells sorted from blood. The V and J genes are TRBV27 and TRBJ2-1; unclear D gene. This TCR was recovered from a human donor in good health. The CDR3 sequence: CASSLVQPYNEQFF. The CDR3, as DNA: TGTGCCAGCAGTTTGGTACAGCCCTACAATGAGCAGTTCTTC.